The present T cell receptor beta chain was sequenced within a study of blood T cell repertoires in COVID-19. Study-level information: The cDNA or gDNA used as material had been derived from T cells, B-cell-depleted T cells, or PBMCs.

In the original analysis: Cell counts per sample came from amplifying reference gene primers. Here immunoSEQ multiplex PCR was the method, and the copy in TCRdb shows in-frame clones only, minus some. V and J calls and clone size are given by that table; D and trimming were obtained from the DNA. Among some 99,000 clones listed, roughly 75% were seen once. The CDR3 extends over 16 amino acids. Losses at the gene ends were 6 bases for V and 5 bases for J; bases not matched to a gene: 8. Germline loops: CDR1 SEHNR, CDR2 FQNEAQ (reference sequence). Sequenced sample: peripheral blood. V gene TRBV7-9 combines with J gene TRBJ2-2, with 11 bases fitting TRBD2. This clonotype was obtained from a human donor in a cohort sampled during active or convalescent COVID-19. The CDR3 loop reads CASRITSGSNTGELFF. CDR3 nucleotides: TGTGCCAGCAGGATAACTAGCGGGAGTAATACCGGGGAGCTGTTTTTT.